This paragraph reports one T cell receptor beta chain. The antigen it recognizes is unknown. Base qualities are missing; no much larger clone stands one base away. The sample is drawn from a study of blood T cell repertoires in COVID-19 (TCRdb year 2020). For context, the study as a whole: The collaborator samples originated in the United States, Italy and Spain and spanned the acute and convalescent phases of COVID-19. The material from the prospective study consisted of cDNA or gDNA derived from T cells, B-cell-depleted T cells, or PBMCs. Samples were obtained from the ongoing ImmuneRACE study (first 160 participants) and from some 1,300 subjects provided by 6 global collaborators. The dataset comprised deeply sampled blood TCRbeta repertoires from subjects exposed to, actively infected with, or recovered from COVID-19. The repertoires were released in a freely available public database meant as a resource for research on the immune response to SARS-CoV-2. Where HLA class I and class II types were available, the types were taken from metadata supplied by the sample provider, not from assay-based typing. The sample metadata nearly always contained a de-identified subject ID, COVID-19 status, age in years and sex.

The full study reports these points: Clinical and demographic metadata were provided uncurated, with the amount varying by source and participant.

A second Seattle source provided samples from volunteer blood donors who had recovered from COVID-19. Each collaborating institution followed its own protocols to collect whole blood in K2EDTA tubes. For TCRbeta analysis, collaborators shipped samples in one of three forms: frozen whole blood, isolated PBMCs, or DNA extracted from either of those sample types. TCRbeta CDR3 regions were amplified from genomic DNA using the immunoSEQ Assay, a bias-controlled multiplex PCR. As for how the authors treated the data: The number of nucleated cells in each sample was estimated from the amplification of reference gene primers within the assay. To quantify the absolute abundance of each unique TCRbeta CDR3 rearrangement, sequence reads were collapsed and filtered. For each sample, productive Simpson clonality was calculated as the square root of Simpson's diversity index across productive rearrangements. TCRdb retrieved this table from immuneACCESS and kept in-frame rearrangements only. Not all clones are present; in checked studies, unresolved V genes account for under half, and no reason is known for the remainder. V, J and clone size are taken as reported in that table, and D and trimming were inferred from the DNA itself. This sample lists 130,000 to 150,000 clones; approximately 87% were detected once. Jointly, the top ten make up over 35% of the sample.

The specimen was peripheral blood. The receptor comes from a man aged 45 to 65 who had recovered from COVID-19.

The CDR3 protein: CAWSRPEGGHKSYNEQFF. The bases are TGTGCCTGGAGTCGGCCAGAGGGGGGGCACAAGTCATACAATGAGCAGTTCTTC. The rearrangement combines TRBV30 with TRBJ2-1; D gene: possibly TRBD2, on 7 matching bases. Trimming costs V 2 bases and J 4 bases, and their ends lie 24 bases apart. CDR1 is given as GTSNPN and CDR2 as SVGIG, both from the germline V gene (reference sequence). Including the terminal cysteine and phenylalanine, the CDR3 comprises 18 residues. Only CDR3 DNA remains: 54 bases, in frame from the first base.